A selection of T cell receptor beta chains follows, all from one sample in a study of neurological immune-mediated disorders. Via MiXCR, TCRdb re-called the 5' RACE reads, giving one row per CDR3 protein. The data show some 79,000 distinct CDR3 sequences, roughly 14% seen once. Source material: PBMCs. The receptors were sampled from a woman in her fifties or sixties in good health. The CDR3 runs from the conserved cysteine through the conserved F or W. Fields, in order: D gene, V gene, J gene, clone size, CDR3 protein, CDR3 DNA. D genes are given only for firm matches. Not every row has a clone size; where given, it reads once, few, many or a size class.

d_gene: TRBD1
v_gene: TRBV6-4
j_gene: TRBJ2-2
abundance: many
CDR3aa: CASSAGTGVTGELFF
CDR3nt: TGTGCCAGCAGCGCCGGGACAGGGGTCACCGGGGAGCTGTTTTTT

d_gene: NA
v_gene: TRBV7-2
j_gene: TRBJ1-2
abundance: many
CDR3aa: CASSLVRGAVYGYTF
CDR3nt: TGTGCCAGCAGCTTAGTCAGGGGCGCGGTCTATGGCTACACCTTC

d_gene: TRBD1
v_gene: TRBV9
j_gene: TRBJ1-1
abundance: many
CDR3aa: CASSVEGTGGMTEAFF
CDR3nt: TGTGCCAGCAGCGTAGAGGGAACAGGGGGCATGACTGAAGCTTTCTTT

d_gene: NA
v_gene: TRBV18
j_gene: TRBJ1-6
abundance: few
CDR3aa: CASSLSGVINSPLHF
CDR3nt: TGTGCCAGCTCCCTAAGCGGGGTAATTAATTCACCCCTCCACTTT

d_gene: TRBD1
v_gene: TRBV3-1
j_gene: TRBJ2-7
abundance: many
CDR3aa: CASSPQSNRGPYEQYF
CDR3nt: TGTGCCAGCAGCCCGCAATCCAACAGGGGACCCTACGAGCAGTACTTC

d_gene: TRBD1
v_gene: TRBV18
j_gene: TRBJ2-1
abundance: many
CDR3aa: CASSQDRQYNEQFF
CDR3nt: TGTGCCAGCTCACAGGACAGGCAGTACAATGAGCAGTTCTTC

d_gene: TRBD1
v_gene: TRBV20-1
j_gene: TRBJ2-3
abundance: many
CDR3aa: CSAPTGGTDTQYF
CDR3nt: TGCAGTGCCCCGACAGGGGGCACAGATACGCAGTATTTT

d_gene: TRBD2
v_gene: TRBV9
j_gene: TRBJ2-5
abundance: NA
CDR3aa: CASSGGLAGEWETQYF
CDR3nt: TGTGCCAGCAGTGGTGGCCTAGCGGGAGAATGGGAGACCCAGTACTTC

d_gene: NA
v_gene: TRBV9
j_gene: TRBJ2-3
abundance: many
CDR3aa: CASRGLSTDTQYF
CDR3nt: TGTGCCAGCAGAGGACTTTCCACAGATACGCAGTATTTT

d_gene: TRBD1
v_gene: TRBV18
j_gene: TRBJ2-5
abundance: NA
CDR3aa: CASSPSQGARETQYF
CDR3nt: TGTGCCAGCTCACCAAGTCAGGGGGCGCGGGAGACCCAGTACTTC

d_gene: TRBD1
v_gene: TRBV15
j_gene: TRBJ2-7
abundance: many
CDR3aa: CATSPSGTASYEQYF
CDR3nt: TGTGCCACCAGCCCGTCCGGGACAGCCTCCTACGAGCAGTACTTC

d_gene: NA
v_gene: TRBV5-1
j_gene: TRBJ1-5
abundance: many
CDR3aa: CASSLGAGSNQPQHF
CDR3nt: TGCGCCAGCAGCTTGGGTGCAGGGAGCAATCAGCCCCAGCATTTT

d_gene: NA
v_gene: TRBV20-1
j_gene: TRBJ1-1
abundance: many
CDR3aa: CSARDRRRGDTEAFF
CDR3nt: TGCAGTGCTAGAGATCGCCGCAGGGGCGACACTGAAGCTTTCTTT

d_gene: NA
v_gene: TRBV5-1
j_gene: TRBJ2-2
abundance: many
CDR3aa: CASSQDPGAGELFF
CDR3nt: TGCGCCAGCAGCCAGGACCCCGGGGCCGGGGAGCTGTTTTTT

d_gene: NA
v_gene: TRBV5-1
j_gene: TRBJ2-7
abundance: few
CDR3aa: CASSLDRDNYEQYF
CDR3nt: TGCGCCAGCAGCTTGGACAGGGATAACTACGAGCAGTACTTC

d_gene: NA
v_gene: TRBV5-1
j_gene: TRBJ1-1
abundance: many
CDR3aa: CASSLVGTGNTEAFF
CDR3nt: TGTGCCAGCAGCTTGGTAGGTACCGGGAACACTGAAGCTTTCTTT

d_gene: NA
v_gene: TRBV20-1
j_gene: TRBJ2-3
abundance: many
CDR3aa: CSASSDTQYF
CDR3nt: TGCAGTGCTAGTTCAGATACGCAGTATTTT

d_gene: NA
v_gene: TRBV7-9
j_gene: TRBJ2-6
abundance: many
CDR3aa: CASSPPGGGSGANVLTF
CDR3nt: TGTGCCAGCAGCCCCCCCGGGGGCGGCTCTGGGGCCAACGTCCTGACTTTC

d_gene: NA
v_gene: TRBV5-1
j_gene: TRBJ1-5
abundance: many
CDR3aa: CASSLDPGQPQHF
CDR3nt: TGCGCCAGCAGCTTGGACCCGGGGCAGCCCCAGCATTTT

d_gene: TRBD1
v_gene: TRBV15
j_gene: TRBJ2-1
abundance: many
CDR3aa: CATAWTGENEQFF
CDR3nt: TGTGCCACCGCGTGGACAGGGGAAAATGAGCAGTTCTTC

d_gene: TRBD2
v_gene: TRBV14
j_gene: TRBJ2-1
abundance: many
CDR3aa: CASSQVAGTSYNEQFF
CDR3nt: TGTGCCAGCAGCCAGGTAGCGGGGACTTCCTACAATGAGCAGTTCTTC

d_gene: NA
v_gene: TRBV20-1
j_gene: TRBJ2-7
abundance: many
CDR3aa: CSAKGQGFSQNF
CDR3nt: TGCAGTGCTAAAGGGCAGGGCTTCTCGCAGAACTTC

d_gene: NA
v_gene: TRBV3-1
j_gene: TRBJ2-3
abundance: many
CDR3aa: CASSRGVPTDTQYF
CDR3nt: TGTGCCAGCAGCCGAGGGGTACCGACAGATACGCAGTATTTT

d_gene: NA
v_gene: TRBV3-1
j_gene: TRBJ2-3
abundance: many
CDR3aa: CASSYGPDTQYF
CDR3nt: TGTGCCAGCAGCTACGGGCCAGATACGCAGTATTTT

d_gene: NA
v_gene: TRBV5-1
j_gene: TRBJ2-2
abundance: few
CDR3aa: CASSLVVTAGELFF
CDR3nt: TGCGCCAGCAGCTTGGTGGTAACGGCCGGGGAGCTGTTTTTT

d_gene: NA
v_gene: TRBV5-1
j_gene: TRBJ2-7
abundance: many
CDR3aa: CASSLEGGDEQYF
CDR3nt: TGCGCCAGCAGCTTGGAGGGGGGGGACGAGCAGTACTTC

d_gene: NA
v_gene: TRBV28
j_gene: TRBJ1-2
abundance: many
CDR3aa: CASSPNRGASYGYTF
CDR3nt: TGTGCCAGCAGTCCAAATCGAGGGGCCTCCTATGGCTACACCTTC

d_gene: NA
v_gene: TRBV5-1
j_gene: TRBJ1-3
abundance: few
CDR3aa: CASSLEDPGNTIYF
CDR3nt: TGCGCCAGCAGCTTGGAGGACCCTGGAAACACCATATATTTT

d_gene: NA
v_gene: TRBV20-1
j_gene: TRBJ1-1
abundance: many
CDR3aa: CSANRFGGGAPEAFF
CDR3nt: TGCAGTGCTAACAGGTTTGGGGGTGGGGCTCCTGAAGCTTTCTTT

d_gene: TRBD2
v_gene: TRBV20-1
j_gene: TRBJ2-7
abundance: many
CDR3aa: CSASGGGSYEQYF
CDR3nt: TGCAGTGCCTCGGGGGGGGGGTCCTACGAGCAGTACTTC

d_gene: NA
v_gene: TRBV27
j_gene: TRBJ1-2
abundance: many
CDR3aa: CASSFSFAKNFYGYTF
CDR3nt: TGTGCCAGCAGTTTTAGTTTCGCGAAGAATTTTTATGGCTACACCTTC